A selection of T cell receptor beta chains follows, all from one sample in a study of blood T cell repertoires in COVID-19. TCRdb's copy holds only in-frame clones and misses some; the assay was immunoSEQ multiplex PCR. The table records about 250,000 clones, around 89% of them present only once. Sequenced material: peripheral blood. The origin of the receptors is a man under 40 with acute or convalescent COVID-19. CDR3s include the opening cysteine and the closing phenylalanine or tryptophan. A D gene is named only where the DNA matches it firmly. Expanded clones get a size class; other rows say once, few or many, or leave the size out.

-	TRBV28	TRBJ2-7	TRBD2	TGTGCCAGCTTAATAGCGGGAGCCTACGAGCAGTACTTC	CASLIAGAYEQYF
-	TRBV7-9	TRBJ2-1	-	TGTGCCAGCAGCACCACACCCTACAATGAGCAGTTCTTC	CASSTTPYNEQFF
once	TRBV6-5	TRBJ1-2	TRBD1	TGTGCCAGCAACAAACAGGGGGCGAATGGCTACACCTTC	CASNKQGANGYTF
-	TRBV7-3	TRBJ2-2	TRBD1	TGTGCCAGCAGCTTACAACGGACAGGGGGCGGGGAGCTGTTTTTT	CASSLQRTGGGELFF
-	TRBV30	TRBJ1-2	-	TGTGCCTGGAGTGGAGGACTCCATGGCTACACCTTC	CAWSGGLHGYTF
-	TRBV18	TRBJ2-7	TRBD1	TGTGCCAGCTCACCCCTAACTGGGACAGGGAAGGGGAAGGAGCAGTACTTC	CASSPLTGTGKGKEQYF
-	TRBV28	TRBJ1-1	-	TGTGCCAGCAGTCCCGCCTATTCGAATGCGGCTGAAGCTTTCTTT	CASSPAYSNAAEAFF
-	TRBV6-5	TRBJ1-2	-	TGTGCCAGCAGTTACGGGTCGGGGGGGGCCTATGGCTACACCTTC	CASSYGSGGAYGYTF
-	TRBV6-5	TRBJ1-1	-	TGTGCCAGCAGAGAGACCCGGGCACGGGGAGCTTTCTTT	CASRETRARGAFF
-	TRBV6-5	TRBJ1-1	-	TGTGCCAGCTTCTTAAAACAGAACACTGAAGCTTTCTTT	CASFLKQNTEAFF
-	TRBV19	TRBJ1-5	-	TGTGCCAGTAGTATCCCCGGACAGATCAATAGCAATCAGCCCCAGCATTTT	CASSIPGQINSNQPQHF
-	TRBV11-2	TRBJ2-2	-	TGTGCCAGCGGGGGGGCCGGCACCGGGGAGCTGTTTTTT	CASGGAGTGELFF
-	TRBV4-1	TRBJ2-5	TRBD1	TGCGCCAGCAGCTTACGGACAGGGGGGTACCAAGAGACCCAGTACTTC	CASSLRTGGYQETQYF
-	TRBV3-1/TRBV3-2	TRBJ2-3	TRBD2	TGTGCCAGCAGCCAAGCGGGGCGGGGGGTCACAGATACGCAGTATTTT	CASSQAGRGVTDTQYF
-	TRBV6-5	TRBJ2-3	-	TGTGCCAGCAGTTCCCCGGGACTCACAGATACGCAGTATTTT	CASSSPGLTDTQYF
-	TRBV5-1	TRBJ2-3	-	TGCGCCAGCAGCTTGGTCAATAGCGCAGTAGCAGATACGCAGTATTTT	CASSLVNSAVADTQYF
-	TRBV28	TRBJ1-6	-	TGTGCCAGCACCAGGGAAAATTATTCACCCCTCCACTTT	CASTRENYSPLHF
once	TRBV4-1	TRBJ2-2	TRBD2	TGCGCCAGCAGCCAGGGCGGACTAGCGGGGGCCACCGGGGAGCTGTTTTTT	CASSQGGLAGATGELFF
-	TRBV4-1	TRBJ2-1	TRBD2	TGCGCCAGCAGCCCCGATGAGACGGGGGGGCGTCACAATGAGCAGTTCTTC	CASSPDETGGRHNEQFF
-	TRBV28	TRBJ1-4	TRBD1	TGTGCCAGCAGCGCCGGGACAGGCGATGAAAAACTGTTTTTT	CASSAGTGDEKLFF
-	TRBV4-1	TRBJ2-3	-	TGCGCCAGCGCCAATTCACTAGGCACAGATACGCAGTATTTT	CASANSLGTDTQYF
-	TRBV2	TRBJ1-2	-	TGTGCCAGCAGTGAACTCGGTCAAAACTATGGCTACACCTTC	CASSELGQNYGYTF
-	TRBV7-9	TRBJ1-5	-	TGTGCCAGCAGCTTACAGGGTGGGGTACAGCCCCAGCATTTT	CASSLQGGVQPQHF
-	TRBV11-3	TRBJ1-1	-	TGTGCCAGCAGCCCCTTCGAGGGCACTGAAGCTTTCTTT	CASSPFEGTEAFF
-	TRBV7-9	TRBJ2-7	-	TGTGCCAGCAGCTTTCATGGAGCCTACGAGCAGTACTTC	CASSFHGAYEQYF
-	TRBV21-1	TRBJ1-2	-	TGTGCCAGCAGCAAAGTTTGGGGCTTTGGCTACACCTTC	CASSKVWGFGYTF
-	TRBV28	TRBJ1-2	-	TGTGCCAGCAGTTCCTTAGGGGGGGGTTATGGCTACACCTTC	CASSSLGGGYGYTF
-	TRBV30	TRBJ1-2	TRBD1	TGTGCCTGGAGCCCGACAGGGGATGGCTACACCTTC	CAWSPTGDGYTF
-	TRBV3-1/TRBV3-2	TRBJ2-3	TRBD2	TGTGCCAGCAGCCAAGGGTTTGCGGGAGGCACCTCAGGGACGCAGTATTTT	CASSQGFAGGTSGTQYF
-	TRBV6-5	TRBJ2-2	TRBD2	TGTGCCAGCACCTTTTCTAGCGGGGGGTCCGGGGAGCTGTTTTTT	CASTFSSGGSGELFF
few	TRBV27	TRBJ1-3	-	TGTGCCAGCAGTCGTTCCTCTGGAAACACCATATATTTT	CASSRSSGNTIYF
-	TRBV19	TRBJ2-1	-	TGTGCCAGTAGTATCTTCCGGGGGGCGTATAATGAGCAGTTCTTC	CASSIFRGAYNEQFF
once	TRBV7-9	TRBJ2-5	TRBD1	TGTGCCAGCAGCTTCCGGGGACAGCTCCAAGAGACCCAGTACTTC	CASSFRGQLQETQYF
-	TRBV24-1	TRBJ2-5	TRBD1	TGTGCCACCAGTGATTTGCGGACAGGGGGCCAAGAGACCCAGTACTTC	CATSDLRTGGQETQYF
-	TRBV14	TRBJ2-1	TRBD2	TGTGCCAGCAGTCGCTCGCCTAGCGGCTCCTACAATGAGCAGTTCTTC	CASSRSPSGSYNEQFF
-	TRBV2	TRBJ1-6	-	TGTGCCAGCAGTACTGGAGTTGGCTCGGGGTCACCCCTCCACTTT	CASSTGVGSGSPLHF
-	TRBV10-2	TRBJ1-5	-	TGCGCCAGCAGTGAGTCGTCGGGTAGCAATCAGCCCCAGCATTTT	CASSESSGSNQPQHF
-	TRBV5-6	TRBJ2-2	TRBD2	TGTGCCAGCAGCACCGGACTAGCGGGAGCTGGCGGGGAGCTGTTTTTT	CASSTGLAGAGGELFF
-	TRBV18	TRBJ2-1	TRBD2	TGTGCCAGCTCACCCGGGACTAGCGGCGTGGGGGGTGAGCAGTTCTTC	CASSPGTSGVGGEQFF
-	TRBV3-1/TRBV3-2	TRBJ2-4	TRBD2	TGTGCCAGCAGCCACGGGTCGGGAGGGGACATTCAGTACTTC	CASSHGSGGDIQYF
-	TRBV7-2	TRBJ2-1	-	TGTGCCAGCAGCTTTTATTCCCTAGCGACTAACCTGTTCTTC	CASSFYSLATNLFF
once	TRBV6-1	TRBJ2-3	TRBD1	TGTGCCAGCAGTGAGGACAGGGGGCCCGATACGCAGTATTTT	CASSEDRGPDTQYF
-	TRBV6-4	TRBJ2-1	TRBD2	TGTGCCAGCAGTGACTGGGGACTAGCGGGAGGAGGCGAGCAGTTCTTC	CASSDWGLAGGGEQFF
-	TRBV5-4	TRBJ2-1	-	TGTGCCAGCAGCTACGCTACAAGACTAGATAGAGGGAATGAGCAGTTCTTC	CASSYATRLDRGNEQFF
-	TRBV11-1	TRBJ1-1	-	TGTGCCAGCAGCCCCGGGAGGACTGAAGCTTTCTTT	CASSPGRTEAFF
-	TRBV5-1	TRBJ2-7	-	TGCGCCAGCACCAATGGACTCGACACGGGGGAGCAGTACTTC	CASTNGLDTGEQYF
-	TRBV2	TRBJ1-5	TRBD1	TGTGCCAGCAGTGAAGCGCTTCGGAGGACAGGTTTTGATCAGCCCCAGCATTTT	CASSEALRRTGFDQPQHF
-	TRBV27	TRBJ2-5	TRBD1	TGTGCCAGCAGCTTCTCCGGCGACAGGGGGGGGGAGACCCAGTACTTC	CASSFSGDRGGETQYF
-	TRBV27	TRBJ1-1	TRBD1	TGTGCCAGCAGTTTATTCCCGGGACAGGGGGTACACATGAACACTGAAGCTTTCTTT	CASSLFPGQGVHMNTEAFF
-	TRBV9	TRBJ1-1	-	TGTGCCAGCAGCGTAGGGCGGCAAAACACTGAAGCTTTCTTT	CASSVGRQNTEAFF
-	TRBV2	TRBJ1-4	TRBD1	TGTGCCAGCAAGGGACAGCTTAATGAAAAACTGTTTTTT	CASKGQLNEKLFF
-	TRBV6-5	TRBJ1-2	-	TGTGCCAGCAGTTACTCGGGCAGGGGAGGCTACACCTTC	CASSYSGRGGYTF
-	TRBV10-3	TRBJ2-1	TRBD2	TGTGCCATCAGTGGGCTAGCGGGAGGGCCAGTAGGTGAGCAGTTCTTC	CAISGLAGGPVGEQFF
-	TRBV3-1/TRBV3-2	TRBJ2-7	TRBD2	TGTGCCAGCAGCCAAGATCACTCCAGCGGGAGCTACGAGCAGTACTTC	CASSQDHSSGSYEQYF
few	TRBV5-6	TRBJ1-3	-	TGTGCCAGCAGCTTGAAACAGGGAGGAAACACCATATATTTT	CASSLKQGGNTIYF
-	TRBV11-1	TRBJ2-7	-	TGTGCCAGCAGTCGGGGTGGGTCTCAGTCCTACGAGCAGTACTTC	CASSRGGSQSYEQYF
-	TRBV3-1/TRBV3-2	TRBJ1-1	-	TGTGCCAGCAGCCAGTCGTCCGTGAACACTGAAGCTTTCTTT	CASSQSSVNTEAFF
-	TRBV28	TRBJ2-7	-	TGTGCCAGCATTAATGGGCGCGAGCAGTACTTC	CASINGREQYF